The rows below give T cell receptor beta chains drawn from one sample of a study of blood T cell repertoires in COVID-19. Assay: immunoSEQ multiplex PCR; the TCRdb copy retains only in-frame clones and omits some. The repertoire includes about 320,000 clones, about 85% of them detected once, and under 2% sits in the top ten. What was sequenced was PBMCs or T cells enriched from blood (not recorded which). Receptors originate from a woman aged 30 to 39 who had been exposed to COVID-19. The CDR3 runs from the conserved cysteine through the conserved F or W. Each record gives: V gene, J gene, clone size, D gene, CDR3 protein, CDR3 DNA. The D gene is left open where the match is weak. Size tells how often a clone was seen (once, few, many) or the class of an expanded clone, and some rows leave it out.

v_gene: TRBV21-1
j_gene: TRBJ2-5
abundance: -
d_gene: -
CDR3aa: CASSKDPDTQETQYF
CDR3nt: TGTGCCAGCAGCAAAGATCCGGACACCCAAGAGACCCAGTACTTC

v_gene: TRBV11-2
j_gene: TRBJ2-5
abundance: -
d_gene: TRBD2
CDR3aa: CASSTSVETQYF
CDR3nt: TGTGCCAGTTCCACTAGCGTTGAGACCCAGTACTTC

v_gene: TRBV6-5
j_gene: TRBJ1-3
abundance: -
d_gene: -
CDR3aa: CASSYPTSSGNTIYF
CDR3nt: TGTGCCAGCAGTTACCCCACGAGCTCTGGAAACACCATATATTTT

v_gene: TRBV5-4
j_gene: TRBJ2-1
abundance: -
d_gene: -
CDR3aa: CASSLKTRPYNEQFF
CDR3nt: TGTGCCAGCAGCTTGAAGACTAGGCCCTACAATGAGCAGTTCTTC

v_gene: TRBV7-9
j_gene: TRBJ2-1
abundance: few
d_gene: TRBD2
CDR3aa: CASSWGSGRTGEQFF
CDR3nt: TGTGCCAGCAGCTGGGGTAGCGGGAGGACCGGTGAGCAGTTCTTC

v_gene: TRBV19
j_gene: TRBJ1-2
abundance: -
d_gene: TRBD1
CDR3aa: CASTIDRGLYGYTF
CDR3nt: TGTGCCAGTACCATCGACAGGGGGCTCTATGGCTACACCTTC

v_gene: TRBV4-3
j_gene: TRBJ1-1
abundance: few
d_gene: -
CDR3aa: CASSQDRSSVRNTEAFF
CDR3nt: TGCGCCAGCAGCCAAGACCGGTCTTCGGTGAGGAACACTGAAGCTTTCTTT

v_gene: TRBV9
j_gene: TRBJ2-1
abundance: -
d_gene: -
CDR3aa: CASTPVGGGISYNEQFF
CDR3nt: TGTGCCAGCACCCCCGTTGGTGGCGGGATCTCCTACAATGAGCAGTTCTTC

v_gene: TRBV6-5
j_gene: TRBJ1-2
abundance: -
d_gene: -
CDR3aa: CASSYLLAGEYGYTF
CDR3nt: TGTGCCAGCAGTTACTTATTGGCAGGGGAGTATGGCTACACCTTC

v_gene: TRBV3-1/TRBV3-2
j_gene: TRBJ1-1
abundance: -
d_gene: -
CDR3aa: CASSQANTEAFF
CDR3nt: TGTGCCAGCAGCCAGGCCAACACTGAAGCTTTCTTT

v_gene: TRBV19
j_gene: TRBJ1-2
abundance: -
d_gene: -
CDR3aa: CAGSTGFYGYTF
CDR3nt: TGTGCCGGCTCCACCGGGTTTTATGGCTACACCTTC

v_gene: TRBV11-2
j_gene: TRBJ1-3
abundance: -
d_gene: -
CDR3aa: CASSLDYRSSGNTIYF
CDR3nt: TGTGCCAGCAGCTTAGATTATAGGAGCTCTGGAAACACCATATATTTT

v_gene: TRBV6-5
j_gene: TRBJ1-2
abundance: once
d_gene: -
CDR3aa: CASNIRGRAGGYTF
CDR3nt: TGTGCCAGCAACATAAGGGGCAGGGCGGGAGGCTACACCTTC

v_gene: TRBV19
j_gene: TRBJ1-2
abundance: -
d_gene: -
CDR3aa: CASSIALSNYGYTF
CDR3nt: TGTGCCAGTAGTATTGCCCTATCTAACTATGGCTACACCTTC

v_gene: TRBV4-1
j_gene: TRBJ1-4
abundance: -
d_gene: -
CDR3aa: CASSQGIRANEKLFF
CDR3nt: TGCGCCAGCAGCCAAGGGATCAGGGCGAATGAAAAACTGTTTTTT

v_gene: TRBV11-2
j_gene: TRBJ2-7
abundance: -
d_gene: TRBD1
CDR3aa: CASSLGTGVPYEQYF
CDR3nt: TGTGCCAGCAGCTTAGGGACAGGGGTACCCTACGAGCAGTACTTC

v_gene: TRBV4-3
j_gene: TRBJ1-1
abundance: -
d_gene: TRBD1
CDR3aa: CASSFTGGTEAFF
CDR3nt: TGCGCCAGCAGCTTTACAGGGGGGACTGAAGCTTTCTTT

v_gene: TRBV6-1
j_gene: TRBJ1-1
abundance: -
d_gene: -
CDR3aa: CASSDPGMKAFF
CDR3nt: TGTGCCAGCAGTGACCCAGGCATGAAAGCTTTCTTT

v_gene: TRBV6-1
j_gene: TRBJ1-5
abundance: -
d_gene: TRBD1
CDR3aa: CASSEAMDRDKPQHF
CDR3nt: TGTGCCAGCAGTGAAGCGATGGACAGGGATAAGCCCCAGCATTTT

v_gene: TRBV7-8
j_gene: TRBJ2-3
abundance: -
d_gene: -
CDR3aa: CASSPYSGLTDTQYF
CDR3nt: TGTGCCAGCAGCCCCTATAGCGGACTCACAGATACGCAGTATTTT

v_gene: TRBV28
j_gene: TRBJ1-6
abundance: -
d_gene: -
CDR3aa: CASSLRLGSYNSPLHF
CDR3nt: TGTGCCAGCAGCCTGCGGTTGGGCTCCTATAATTCACCCCTCCACTTT

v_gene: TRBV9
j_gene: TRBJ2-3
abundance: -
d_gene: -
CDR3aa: CASSFQTGTDTQYF
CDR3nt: TGTGCCAGCAGTTTTCAGACTGGCACAGATACGCAGTATTTT

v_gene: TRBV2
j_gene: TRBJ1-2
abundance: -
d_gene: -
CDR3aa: CASSEQQNGYTF
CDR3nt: TGTGCCAGCAGTGAACAACAGAATGGCTACACCTTC

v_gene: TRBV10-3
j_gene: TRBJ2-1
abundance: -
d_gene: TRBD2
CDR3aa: CAISASGGSNEQFF
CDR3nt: TGTGCCATCAGTGCTAGCGGGGGGTCAAATGAGCAGTTCTTC

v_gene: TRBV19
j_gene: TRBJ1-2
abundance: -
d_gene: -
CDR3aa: CASSRPTSQGSTEETNYGYTF
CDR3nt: TGTGCCAGTAGTAGACCAACGAGCCAAGGGTCGACAGAAGAAACTAACTATGGCTACACCTTC

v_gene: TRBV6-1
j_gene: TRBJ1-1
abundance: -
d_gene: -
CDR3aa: CASSEWARLNTEAFF
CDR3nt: TGTGCCAGCAGTGAATGGGCCCGATTGAACACTGAAGCTTTCTTT

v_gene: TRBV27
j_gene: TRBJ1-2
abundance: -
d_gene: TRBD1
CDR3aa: CASSPQGQKYGYTF
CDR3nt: TGTGCCAGCAGTCCACAGGGACAGAAATATGGCTACACCTTC

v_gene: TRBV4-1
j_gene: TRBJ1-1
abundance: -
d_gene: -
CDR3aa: CASSRSVTGPEAFF
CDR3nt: TGCGCCAGCAGCCGATCGGTTACAGGGCCTGAAGCTTTCTTT

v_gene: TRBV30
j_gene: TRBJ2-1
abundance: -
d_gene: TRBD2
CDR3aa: CAWSPGGEQFF
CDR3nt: TGTGCCTGGAGTCCCGGGGGGGAGCAGTTCTTC

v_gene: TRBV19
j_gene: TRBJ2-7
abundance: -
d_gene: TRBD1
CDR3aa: CASSHAGQGIYEQYF
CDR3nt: TGTGCCAGTAGCCATGCGGGACAGGGTATTTACGAGCAGTACTTC

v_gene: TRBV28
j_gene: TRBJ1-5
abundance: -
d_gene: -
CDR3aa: CASRQGNGQPQHF
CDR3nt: TGTGCCAGCAGACAGGGTAACGGGCAGCCCCAGCATTTT

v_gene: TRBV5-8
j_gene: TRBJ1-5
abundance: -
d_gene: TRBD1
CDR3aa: CASSLNRGRSNQPQHF
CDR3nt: TGTGCCAGCAGCTTAAACAGGGGGCGGTCAAATCAGCCCCAGCATTTT

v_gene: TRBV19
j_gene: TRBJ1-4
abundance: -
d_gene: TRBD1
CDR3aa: CASTPGTGDEKLFF
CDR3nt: TGTGCCAGTACCCCCGGGACAGGGGATGAAAAACTGTTTTTT

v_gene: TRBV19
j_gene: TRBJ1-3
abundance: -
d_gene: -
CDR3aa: CASSIGEILTGNTIYF
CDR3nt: TGTGCCAGTAGTATCGGTGAGATACTCACTGGAAACACCATATATTTT

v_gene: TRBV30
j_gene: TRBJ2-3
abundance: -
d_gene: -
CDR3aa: CAWSVSRGSLTDTQYF
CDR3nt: TGTGCCTGGAGTGTAAGTCGGGGGTCCTTAACAGATACGCAGTATTTT

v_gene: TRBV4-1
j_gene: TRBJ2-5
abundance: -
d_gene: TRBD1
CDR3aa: CASRPTGLGETQYF
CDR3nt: TGCGCCAGCAGGCCGACAGGGTTGGGGGAGACCCAGTACTTC